This T cell receptor beta chain was observed in a study of glioma-infiltrating T cells after dendritic cell vaccination. About the study: Three intradermal dendritic cell vaccine injections were given every two weeks.

Comment on this clone: The antigen is undetermined.

Study-wide results and limits: Survival was not directly related to TCR clonality in these patients. Only a small number of patients had complete blood and tumor samples.

This CDR3 is 13 amino acids long. V dropped 2 bases and J dropped 5 bases, with 8 bases sitting between them. Germline V CDR1 and CDR2: MNHNS, SASEGT. Regarding time point: after dendritic cell vaccination, including at tumor progression/relapse. The primer mix had 60 V beta and 13 J beta primers. The assay was immunoSEQ multiplex PCR, and TCRdb's table has in-frame clones only and misses some. The sample lists around 60,000 clones, 85% to 90% occurring once. The chain is built from TRBV6-1 and TRBJ2-3; D is uncertain. The sequenced sample was blood, obtained after dendritic cell vaccination. This clonotype was obtained from a human donor with glioblastoma. CDR3 in DNA: TGTGCCAGCAGTGAAAACGGTCGAGATACGCAGTATTTT. Amino acids: CASSENGRDTQYF.